This T cell receptor beta chain was sequenced in a study of human T cells and chemical hapten exposure. Study-level information: Each patch test put 0.01% DPC on the upper back, and results were read at 6 days.

TCRdb independently ran MiXCR on the RACE reads; one entry per CDR3 protein. The sample shows 110,000 to 150,000 distinct CDR3 sequences, 12% of them seen only once. Time point described: patch test 2, 6 weeks after DPC sensitization. Treatment denoted: therapeutic diphenylcyclopropenone sensitization with weekly scalp DPC. This clonotype has more than one count but fewer than ten. Germline values: CDR1 SGHVS, CDR2 FQNEAQ. This CDR3 region has 14 residues. Trimming pared 5 bases from V and 5 bases from J, leaving 14 bases between. The sample was whole blood, taken in connection with sensitization to the hapten diphenylcyclopropenone (DPC). The rearrangement links TRBV7-8 to TRBJ2-3; D gene uncertain. This TCR came from a woman between 45 and 65 years old with alopecia areata. Some clones in this sample may be carry-over from other donors' samples. The CDR3 is CASSNGPPKDTQYF. CDR3 bases: TGTGCCAGCAGCAACGGGCCGCCCAAAGATACGCAGTATTTT.